Listed below are T cell receptor beta chains from one sample, sequenced in a study of neurological immune-mediated disorders. TCRdb reprocessed the 5' RACE reads with MiXCR, giving one entry per CDR3 protein. This sample has some 43,000 distinct CDR3 sequences, with approximately 2.4% found just once. Sequencing used PBMCs. Receptor source: a man aged 25-40 years with multiple sclerosis. Both conserved end residues are trimmed from each CDR3. Fields, in order: V gene, D gene, J gene, CDR3 protein. D genes are given only for firm matches.

V: TRBV2
D: -
J: TRBJ1-3
CDR3: ASRDDISGNTIY

V: TRBV4-3
D: -
J: TRBJ2-4
CDR3: ASSLHYDAKNIQY

V: TRBV7-9
D: -
J: TRBJ1-4
CDR3: ASSLVPQLFNEKLF

V: TRBV27
D: TRBD1
J: TRBJ1-2
CDR3: ASSQTGAGGYT

V: TRBV20-1
D: TRBD1
J: TRBJ2-3
CDR3: SATGGLTDTQY

V: TRBV7-2
D: TRBD2
J: TRBJ2-1
CDR3: ASSLSSGSRGEQF

V: TRBV5-1
D: TRBD1
J: TRBJ2-1
CDR3: ASSLIVRGLYNEQF

V: TRBV29-1
D: -
J: TRBJ2-7
CDR3: SVESGRSNSYEQY

V: TRBV3-1
D: -
J: TRBJ2-7
CDR3: ASSQGGGNEQY

V: TRBV7-9
D: -
J: TRBJ2-1
CDR3: ASSLGTGSYNEQF

V: TRBV9
D: -
J: TRBJ1-1
CDR3: ASSVATGTWNTEAF